This T cell receptor (beta chain) was sequenced during a study of beta chain features in type 1 diabetes (dated 2018 in TCRdb). With respect to the entire study: Patients and healthy donors did not differ in mean age, gender distribution, total cell number or subset yield. Across all samples, approximately 98,000,000 sorted cells were examined, and cell number per subset correlated strongly with RNA yield. In the study, TCRB repertoires of sorted circulating CD4+ T cell subsets from recently diagnosed type 1 diabetes patients were compared with those of matched healthy donors. Regulatory and stem cell-like memory subsets were isolated from only 8 patients and roughly eight healthy donors, whereas naive and central memory subsets came from all 30 or so donors.

The entire amount of isolated RNA was reverse transcribed using the High Capacity cDNA Reverse Transcription Kit, so the sequenced TCRB transcripts were expressed ones. Deep immunoSEQ sequencing was applied to naive, central memory and regulatory T cell samples, giving an average of roughly 3.6 million total reads per sample. Sorted cells were lysed in RLT buffer, and RNA was extracted using DNase-treated RNeasy Micro or Mini kits according to cell number. To prevent cross-contamination, every cell subset was processed on its own, while patient and healthy donor samples were processed together. The immunoSEQ multiplex PCR was used to amplify TCRB sequences from cDNA, yielding 87-bp fragments that span the CDR3 region. The amplicons were sequenced using the Illumina HiSeq platform. The source study handled its data this way. PCR bias was corrected computationally using synthetic template baselines, and reads within Hamming distance 2 were collapsed, with unmergeable singletons discarded. By aligning reads against IMGT, V, D and J genes, CDR3 length, and insertions or deletions at six rearrangement sites were assigned. Within each subset, clonotype counts were normalized to sorted cell number, after which true diversity and Gini coefficients were computed with the tcR R package. The overlap coefficient, calculated on TCRB nucleotide sequences, was used to measure repertoire sharing. Out-of-frame TCRB sequences from naive cells were analyzed as a proxy for the pre-selection repertoire. TCRdb retrieved this table from immuneACCESS and kept in-frame rearrangements only. Not all clones are present; in checked studies, unresolved V genes account for under half, and no reason is known for the remainder. From that table come the V and J calls and clone size; the DNA was used to work out D and trimming. The sample includes some 330,000 clones, with 9.5% to 11% observed a single time. The ten largest account for more than 0.015% of the sample.

General findings and caveats noted by the study authors: Only small numbers of individuals were included in the HLA sub-analyses, which left unresolved whether HLA type had any influence on TCRB rearrangement. Because cDNA rather than genomic DNA was sequenced, highly expressing activated cells could have been over-represented, although no difference in activation and CD3 levels was found between groups. Type 1 diabetes patients showed a moderate but significant shortening of TCRB CDR3 length in all four CD4+ subsets. Naive, central memory and regulatory TCRB repertoires appeared to be more similar among patients than among healthy donors. At VDJ recombination sites, patients with type 1 diabetes made fewer insertions and deleted more nucleotides, a pattern implying thymic rearrangement abnormalities. PCR may preferentially amplify shorter templates, but because patient and control samples were amplified and corrected together, any resulting skew would affect both groups equally.

There are a few counts of this clone. Its antigen is not yet known. No much larger clone exists at a distance of one base, and base qualities are not known. V loses 6 bases at its end and J loses 4 bases; junction bases beyond the gene matches: 7. The CDR3 goes from the cysteine to the phenylalanine over 14 residues. Only CDR3 DNA is held: 42 bases, read in frame from base 1. CDR1 and CDR2, looked up from the germline V gene, are MNHEY and SVGAGI. Each donor gave one peripheral blood draw, averaging approximately 0.12 L, which was collected into heparinised tubes. A BD FACSAria II and a panel including CD45RO, CCR7, CD25, CD127, CD95 and CD27 were used to sort naive, central memory, regulatory and stem cell-like memory CD4+ T cells. Every sorted population had a purity above 95%. PBMCs were separated immediately by Lymphoprep density gradient centrifugation and were stained directly, without being cultured. Samples were stained and sorted in pairs, with one healthy donor and one patient per experiment, so that batch effects were minimized.

This sequence was found in a woman under 40 in good health. The sequence links TRBV6-5 to TRBJ1-2; 8 of the junction bases match TRBD1. Sequenced material: naive CD4+ T cells from blood. This specimen's cell subset or site label, per the study, means: true naive CD4+ T cells. The DNA sequence is as follows: TGTGCCAGCAGCGCAGGGGGCTTAGCCTATGGCTACACCTTC. Its translation is CASSAGGLAYGYTF.